A selection of T cell receptor beta chains follows, all from one sample in a study of blood T cell repertoires in COVID-19. Repertoires were generated with immunoSEQ multiplex PCR, while TCRdb's copy carries only in-frame clones and drops some. The sample shows hundreds of thousands of clones, around 87% of them seen only once. The sample consisted of peripheral blood. These receptors were collected from a man aged 70 or older with acute or convalescent COVID-19. CDR3s leave out the opening cysteine and the closing phenylalanine or tryptophan. D genes are given only for firm matches.

j_call: TRBJ2-7
d_call: TRBD1
v_call: TRBV7-8
cdr3_aa: ASSPHRGLPY

j_call: TRBJ1-1
d_call: NA
v_call: TRBV3-1/TRBV3-2
cdr3_aa: ASSPLDRNTEAF

j_call: TRBJ1-1
d_call: NA
v_call: TRBV28
cdr3_aa: ASTIAPGEAF

j_call: TRBJ2-1
d_call: NA
v_call: TRBV18
cdr3_aa: ASSPPPLSDSYNEQF

j_call: TRBJ2-1
d_call: TRBD1
v_call: TRBV7-8
cdr3_aa: ASSRPGTGVGEQF

j_call: TRBJ2-1
d_call: NA
v_call: TRBV4-3
cdr3_aa: ASSQEAGNEQF

j_call: TRBJ1-5
d_call: NA
v_call: TRBV12-3/TRBV12-4
cdr3_aa: ASSLASLQPQH

j_call: TRBJ1-1
d_call: NA
v_call: TRBV6-5
cdr3_aa: ASSYGHMNTEAF

j_call: TRBJ1-6
d_call: TRBD1
v_call: TRBV7-2
cdr3_aa: ASSLTGTVGVRSPLH

j_call: TRBJ1-2
d_call: TRBD1
v_call: TRBV28
cdr3_aa: ASSSLTRTGGGGGYGYT

j_call: TRBJ1-2
d_call: NA
v_call: TRBV6-2/TRBV6-3
cdr3_aa: ASSRTGDYGYT

j_call: TRBJ2-5
d_call: TRBD2
v_call: TRBV4-2
cdr3_aa: ASSSKLVVGGDQETQY

j_call: TRBJ2-2
d_call: NA
v_call: TRBV10-1
cdr3_aa: ASRLAPNTGELF

j_call: TRBJ1-5
d_call: TRBD1
v_call: TRBV9
cdr3_aa: ASSAGTGGYQPQH

j_call: TRBJ2-7
d_call: TRBD1
v_call: TRBV11-2
cdr3_aa: ASSLDLGPGQGGEEQY

j_call: TRBJ2-1
d_call: TRBD2
v_call: TRBV24-1
cdr3_aa: ATSDNLAGVLNEQF

j_call: TRBJ1-1
d_call: NA
v_call: TRBV11-2
cdr3_aa: ASSLGRMGTEAF

j_call: TRBJ1-1
d_call: TRBD1
v_call: TRBV5-4
cdr3_aa: ASSPRGTKNTEAF

j_call: TRBJ1-1
d_call: NA
v_call: TRBV4-1
cdr3_aa: ASSQGPPGVNTEAF

j_call: TRBJ2-2
d_call: NA
v_call: TRBV19
cdr3_aa: ASSALGWGPGTGELF

j_call: TRBJ1-5
d_call: NA
v_call: TRBV2
cdr3_aa: ASSPAQFSQPQH

j_call: TRBJ2-5
d_call: TRBD1
v_call: TRBV20-1
cdr3_aa: SASRSGQGARETQY

j_call: TRBJ2-1
d_call: TRBD2
v_call: TRBV5-1
cdr3_aa: ASSLASTSGRNNEQF

j_call: TRBJ2-1
d_call: NA
v_call: TRBV21-1
cdr3_aa: ASSKPSGLAGVGQNEQF

j_call: TRBJ1-1
d_call: NA
v_call: TRBV6-6
cdr3_aa: ASSPGTEAF

j_call: TRBJ2-7
d_call: NA
v_call: TRBV10-1
cdr3_aa: ASSARGFDEQY

j_call: TRBJ2-1
d_call: TRBD2
v_call: TRBV5-1
cdr3_aa: ASSPPGTTNNEQF

j_call: TRBJ1-3
d_call: NA
v_call: TRBV10-3
cdr3_aa: AISELWSSGNTIY

j_call: TRBJ2-3
d_call: NA
v_call: TRBV4-2
cdr3_aa: ASSQEGRRSSTDTQY

j_call: TRBJ1-5
d_call: NA
v_call: TRBV6-2/TRBV6-3
cdr3_aa: ASSYSDSLNQPQH

j_call: TRBJ2-4
d_call: TRBD2
v_call: TRBV5-4
cdr3_aa: ASSSERGPRGIQY

j_call: TRBJ2-5
d_call: NA
v_call: TRBV18
cdr3_aa: ASSPQAGRETQY

j_call: TRBJ2-7
d_call: TRBD1
v_call: TRBV5-4
cdr3_aa: ASSLGGQGFLSTTEQY

j_call: TRBJ1-1
d_call: NA
v_call: TRBV11-2
cdr3_aa: ASTQTGLAEAF

j_call: TRBJ1-5
d_call: TRBD1
v_call: TRBV27
cdr3_aa: ASGQGGSNQPQH

j_call: TRBJ2-3
d_call: TRBD2
v_call: TRBV5-1
cdr3_aa: ASSLIQGGPDTQY

j_call: TRBJ2-7
d_call: TRBD2
v_call: TRBV6-6
cdr3_aa: ASSPGTSAYEQY

j_call: TRBJ2-2
d_call: NA
v_call: TRBV27
cdr3_aa: ASPEERVNTGELF

j_call: TRBJ1-1
d_call: TRBD1
v_call: TRBV2
cdr3_aa: ASSVGQGDTEAF

j_call: TRBJ1-2
d_call: NA
v_call: TRBV9
cdr3_aa: ASSVSTGANYGYT

j_call: TRBJ2-7
d_call: NA
v_call: TRBV18
cdr3_aa: ASSPNGGAGEEQY

j_call: TRBJ1-1
d_call: NA
v_call: TRBV7-2
cdr3_aa: ASSYQGETEAF

j_call: TRBJ2-1
d_call: TRBD1
v_call: TRBV7-2
cdr3_aa: ASSLLSGDRGFEQF

j_call: TRBJ1-3
d_call: TRBD1
v_call: TRBV7-8
cdr3_aa: ASSRIPGQPD

j_call: TRBJ2-3
d_call: NA
v_call: TRBV6-2/TRBV6-3
cdr3_aa: ASSYDPTTSTDTQY

j_call: TRBJ2-1
d_call: TRBD2
v_call: TRBV6-5
cdr3_aa: ASSYGGGAGNEQF

j_call: TRBJ1-1
d_call: NA
v_call: TRBV27
cdr3_aa: ASSPHPEGARGAF

j_call: TRBJ2-1
d_call: NA
v_call: TRBV3-1/TRBV3-2
cdr3_aa: ASSQVDSFSYNEQF

j_call: TRBJ2-1
d_call: TRBD1
v_call: TRBV5-4
cdr3_aa: ASSLGVGRGWDEQF

j_call: TRBJ2-1
d_call: NA
v_call: TRBV6-5
cdr3_aa: ASTGTYNEQF

j_call: TRBJ1-5
d_call: TRBD1
v_call: TRBV19
cdr3_aa: ASSESQGAGQPQH

j_call: TRBJ1-6
d_call: TRBD1
v_call: TRBV6-5
cdr3_aa: ASRSRGQGLSPLH

j_call: TRBJ2-3
d_call: TRBD1
v_call: TRBV29-1
cdr3_aa: SVDTGGTDTQY

j_call: TRBJ2-5
d_call: TRBD2
v_call: TRBV29-1
cdr3_aa: SVEDYSGAETQY

j_call: TRBJ2-5
d_call: NA
v_call: TRBV5-6
cdr3_aa: ASSRLRLGEETQY

j_call: TRBJ1-3
d_call: TRBD1
v_call: TRBV3-1/TRBV3-2
cdr3_aa: ASSRAGTGRAGNTIY

j_call: TRBJ2-3
d_call: TRBD1
v_call: TRBV19
cdr3_aa: ASSRDRVTDTQY